Below, 13 T cell receptor beta chains from the same sample are listed, as sequenced in a study of blood T cell repertoires in COVID-19. Profiled with immunoSEQ multiplex PCR; TCRdb holds only in-frame clones, not every one. Of some 200,000 clones detected, roughly three quarters appear once; the ten largest clones hold around 8.9%. Sequencing was carried out using peripheral blood. The receptors were sampled from a woman between 45 and 65 years old with active or convalescent COVID-19.

The chain couples TRBV9 to TRBJ2-1; 8 bases match TRBD1. This CDR3 has 16 amino acids. The V gene end was trimmed by 3 bases and the J gene end by 4 bases; junction bases not matched to a gene: 9. The germline gives CDR1 SGDLS, CDR2 YYNGEE. The CDR3 region is CASSGGVTGVYNEQFF. CDR3 DNA sequence: TGTGCCAGCAGCGGCGGTGTGACAGGGGTATACAATGAGCAGTTCTTC.

The chain uses TRBV15 and TRBJ2-1; TRBD2 agrees at 7 bases. With V trimmed by 0 bases and J by 8 bases, 4 bases remained unmatched. The CDR3 is 14 amino acids. CDR1 LNHNV and CDR2 YYDKDF come from the germline V gene (reference sequence). Here the CDR3 DNA reads TGTGCCACCAGCAGAGAAGGACTAGTCTATGAGCAGTTCTTC. Protein product: CATSREGLVYEQFF.

This chain connects TRBV3-1 (or the pseudogene TRBV3-2) to TRBJ1-6; 8 bases fit TRBD1. With V trimmed by 0 bases and J by 5 bases, 9 bases remained unmatched. Germline V gene data show CDR1 as LGHDT and CDR2 as YNNKEL (reference sequence). This CDR3 is 18 amino acids long. CDR3 amino acids: CASSQDQGRGPHNSPLHF. DNA of the CDR3: TGTGCCAGCAGCCAAGATCAGGGCAGGGGGCCTCATAATTCACCCCTCCACTTT.

The chain is built from TRBV7-2 and TRBJ2-5, with a possible D match to TRBD2 (5 bases). V was pared by 3 bases and J by 5 bases, with 10 bases between. This CDR3 has 13 residues. CDR1 is SGHTA and CDR2 is FQGNSA in the germline V gene. The CDR3 region has the DNA TGTGCCAGCAGCTTTATGAGGGAGGAGACCCAGTACTTC. It translates to CASSFMREETQYF.

The V and J genes are TRBV4-3 and TRBJ1-4, with TRBD1 matching over 9 bases. Trimming cost V 1 base and J 3 bases; bases outside gene matches: 0. Per germline, CDR1 LGHNA and CDR2 YSLEER. The CDR3 is made up of 15 amino acids. The chain's CDR3 is CASSQGTGANEKLFF. The CDR3 DNA is TGCGCCAGCAGCCAAGGGACAGGGGCTAATGAAAAACTGTTTTTT.

The chain recombines TRBV19 with TRBJ1-2; the match to TRBD1 covers 7 bases. Losses at the gene ends were 8 bases for V and 8 bases for J; bases not matched to a gene: 11. The CDR3 is made up of 13 amino acids. From germline, CDR1 is LNHDA and CDR2 SQIVND (reference sequence). The CDR3 region has the DNA TGTGCCAGTCGAACGTCACAGGGGCGAGGCTACACCTTC. As protein: CASRTSQGRGYTF.

This clone was detected many times. The chain combines TRBV2 with TRBJ1-6; 10 bases line up with TRBD1. The CDR3 has 14 residues. Germline lookup yields CDR1 SNHLY and CDR2 FYNNEI. The junction had 3 bases not matched to a gene; V was cut back by 6 bases and J by 7 bases. CDR3 in amino acids: CASRGQGHNSPLHF. CDR3 DNA sequence: TGTGCCAGCAGGGGACAGGGGCACAATTCACCCCTCCACTTT. Variable domain in full (rest from reference TRBV2 and TRBJ1-6): EPEVTQTPSHQVTQMGQEVILRCVPISNHLYFYWYRQILGQKVEFLVSFYNNEISEKSEIFDDQFSVERPDGSNFTLKIRSTKLEDSAMYFCASRGQGHNSPLHFGNGTRLTVT.

J is TRBJ1-3 and V is TRBV28; D is uncertain. The CDR3 length is 15 residues. Germline V gene data show CDR1 as MDHEN and CDR2 as SYDVKM. Trimming took 4 bases from V and 3 from J, leaving 13 bases between them. In DNA form, the CDR3 reads TGTGCCAGCAGTTCTCGGACTCGAATTGGAAACACCATATATTTT. Amino acids: CASSSRTRIGNTIYF.

The chain joins TRBV24-1 to TRBJ2-3; TRBD2 is a possible D gene (7 bases). Germline CDR1 reads KGHDR; CDR2 reads SFDVKD. The CDR3 totals 15 residues. V was shortened by 11 bases and J by 0 bases, with 17 bases between the two germline ends. The CDR3 is CASSGGTTSTDTQYF. For the CDR3, the DNA is TGTGCCAGTTCCGGGGGGACAACTAGCACAGATACGCAGTATTTT.

The chain couples TRBV6-5 to TRBJ2-1, with a weak D call TRBD1 (6 bases). The CDR3 is 13 amino acids. Per germline, CDR1 MNHEY and CDR2 SVGAGI. Trimming cost V 5 bases and J 6 bases, with 11 bases left between them. The CDR3 bases are TGTGCCAGCAGTCACAACAGGGTCAATGAGCAGTTCTTC. Amino acids: CASSHNRVNEQFF.

This clone came up a few times. The chain uses TRBV6-1 and TRBJ2-7, with a tentative D call TRBD2 (6 bases). With 3 bases removed from V and 2 bases from J, the gap between germline ends came to 17 bases. CDR1 is MNHNS, CDR2 SASEGT, per germline. The CDR3 sequence is 16 residues long. CDR3 coding DNA: TGTGCCAGCAGTGACACGGGACTGCCGACCACCTACGAGCAGTACTTC. Its protein is CASSDTGLPTTYEQYF.

The chain combines TRBV27 with TRBJ1-5; 7 bases map to TRBD1. Germline values: CDR1 MNHEY, CDR2 SMNVEV (reference sequence). V lost 3 bases, J lost 7 bases, and 6 bases stayed unmatched. The CDR3 is 14 residues long. CDR3 residues: CASSFDRATQPQHF. In DNA, the CDR3 is TGTGCCAGCAGTTTTGACAGGGCCACCCAGCCCCAGCATTTT.

This chain uses TRBV10-3 with TRBJ2-1; 9 positions match TRBD2. This CDR3 is built from 13 residues. CDR1 is ENHRY and CDR2 is SYGVKD in the germline V gene. The junction had 3 bases not matched to a gene; V was cut back by 5 bases and J by 7 bases. In nucleotides, the CDR3 is TGTGCCATCAGTCTAGCGGGGATTAATGAGCAGTTCTTC. Translated, it gives CAISLAGINEQFF.